One and the same sample provided the 19 T cell receptor beta chains below, sequenced in a study of neurological immune-mediated disorders. TCRdb fed the 5' RACE reads into MiXCR, producing one record per CDR3 protein. The table includes 80,000 to 100,000 distinct CDR3 sequences, 5% to 6% detected once. The time point denotes: longitudinal time-point 2. Sequencing used PBMCs. These receptors all come from a woman in her fifties or sixties with multiple sclerosis.

This clonotype showed up just a few times. The chain carries TRBV5-1 and TRBJ2-1; possible D gene TRBD1, 6 bases. Germline CDR1 SGHRS, CDR2 YFSETQ. V shed 0 bases and J shed 2 bases, with 18 bases lying between them. This CDR3 has 18 residues. CDR3: CASSLGTANMPPYNEQFF. CDR3 nucleotide sequence: TGCGCCAGCAGCTTGGGGACAGCTAATATGCCCCCCTACAATGAGCAGTTCTTC.

This clonotype was counted ten times or more. The V gene is TRBV12-3 or TRBV12-4, the J gene TRBJ2-2, with 7 bases identical to TRBD1. Trimming removed 6 bases from V and 5 bases from J; junction bases left unmatched: 9. This CDR3 contains 15 residues. The CDR3 here is CASSPHRGGTGELFF. The CDR3 DNA reads TGTGCCAGCAGCCCACACAGGGGTGGTACCGGGGAGCTGTTTTTT.

This clonotype was detected ten times or more. The J gene is TRBJ1-2, the V gene TRBV29-1, with 7 bases that match TRBD1. Germline CDR1 reads SQVTM; CDR2 reads ANQGSEA. The V and J ends lost 7 bases and 2 bases, in that order; junction bases with no gene match: 4. The CDR3 runs 12 residues. The CDR3 coding sequence is TGCAGCGGAGGGGACAGAAACTATGGCTACACCTTC. Translation: CSGGDRNYGYTF.

At least ten counts were recorded for this clonotype. The chain carries TRBV10-3 and TRBJ1-5, with D maybe TRBD1 (6 bases). V was shortened by 3 bases and J by 6 bases, with 12 bases between the two germline ends. This CDR3 has 14 residues. CDR1 is ENHRY and CDR2 is SYGVKD in the germline V gene. The CDR3 DNA reads TGTGCCATCAGTGATCGGGGGGCTGGTCAGCCCCAGCATTTT. Translation gives CAISDRGAGQPQHF.

This clonotype was seen ten or more times. V and J are TRBV6-6 and TRBJ2-7, with 9 positions matching TRBD2. Germline CDR1 and CDR2: MNHNY and SVGAGI (reference sequence). V dropped 8 bases and J dropped 5; count of bases not matched to a gene: 7. This CDR3 has 13 residues. CDR3 residues: CASEAGGGHEQYF. DNA of the CDR3: TGTGCCAGCGAGGCGGGGGGGGGCCACGAGCAGTACTTC.

This clonotype was detected many times. This chain connects TRBV7-9 to TRBJ1-1, with 7 positions matching TRBD1. CDR1 is SEHNR and CDR2 is FQNEAQ in the germline V gene (reference sequence). This CDR3 has 15 amino acids. V gave up 0 bases and J gave up 4 bases; unmatched junction bases: 5. CDR3 sequence (DNA): TGTGCCAGCAGCTTAGCGCAGGGGGTTGGCACTGAAGCTTTCTTT. Its translation is CASSLAQGVGTEAFF. Based on the CDR3 plus reference TRBV7-9 and TRBJ1-1, the full variable domain is DTGVSQNPRHKITKRGQNVTFRCDPISEHNRLYWYRQTLGQGPEFLTYFQNEAQLEKSRLLSDRFSAERPKGSFSTLEIQRTEQGDSAMYLCASSLAQGVGTEAFFGQGTRLTVV.

This clonotype was seen at least ten times. This chain connects TRBV20-1 to TRBJ2-5, with no clear D. Germline-derived CDR1 and CDR2 are DFQATT and SNEGSKA (reference sequence). Trimming shortened V by 3 bases and J by 2 bases, and 7 bases separated the two germline ends. This CDR3 contains 12 residues. The CDR3 here is CSASVVQETQYF. CDR3 nucleotide sequence: TGCAGTGCTAGTGTGGTTCAAGAGACCCAGTACTTC.

The table lists this clonotype with many counts. The chain couples TRBV7-9 to TRBJ2-4; 11 nucleotides match TRBD2. The CDR3 runs to 15 residues. V lost 4 bases and J lost 4; bases outside the gene matches: 3. CDR1 is SEHNR and CDR2 is FQNEAQ in the germline V gene (reference sequence). CDR3 sequence reads: CASSSRLAGKNIQYF. CDR3 nucleotide sequence: TGTGCCAGCAGCTCGAGACTAGCGGGAAAAAACATTCAGTACTTC. Full variable domain (remainder filled in from reference TRBV7-9 and TRBJ2-4): DTGVSQNPRHKITKRGQNVTFRCDPISEHNRLYWYRQTLGQGPEFLTYFQNEAQLEKSRLLSDRFSAERPKGSFSTLEIQRTEQGDSAMYLCASSSRLAGKNIQYFGAGTRLSVL.

This clonotype was found many times. The V and J genes are TRBV7-9 and TRBJ1-5; no clear D gene. CDR3 length: 16 amino acids. The V end was cut by 2 bases, the J end by 6 bases, with 17 bases between. From germline, CDR1 is SEHNR and CDR2 FQNEAQ (reference sequence). The CDR3 is CASSLSAAIDTQPQHF. CDR3 sequence (DNA): TGTGCCAGCAGCTTATCAGCCGCAATCGACACTCAGCCCCAGCATTTT.

This clonotype has a count of ten or more. The chain recombines TRBV7-2 with TRBJ2-3; D ambiguous. Trimming took off 2 bases at V and 5 bases at J, with 8 bases between the two ends. The CDR3 length is 13 residues. Germline loops: CDR1 SGHTA, CDR2 FQGNSA. The CDR3 is CASSLTVEDTQYF. CDR3 nucleotides: TGTGCCAGCAGCTTAACGGTGGAAGATACGCAGTATTTT.

In this sample, this clonotype turned up many times. The chain uses TRBV20-1 and TRBJ1-5, with a possible D match to TRBD1 (5 bases). V lost 6 bases and J lost 1, with 10 bases in between. Germline V gene data show CDR1 as DFQATT and CDR2 as SNEGSKA (reference sequence). The CDR3 runs 13 residues. The CDR3 spells CSAERGSNQPQHF. The DNA of the CDR3 is TGCAGTGCCGAACGGGGGAGCAATCAGCCCCAGCATTTT.

There are many counts of this clonotype. The chain joins TRBV20-1 to TRBJ1-1, with 11 nucleotides matching TRBD1. J was trimmed by 2 bases and V by 5 bases; bases with no gene match: 1. From germline, CDR1 is DFQATT and CDR2 SNEGSKA (reference sequence). The CDR3 runs 13 residues. This CDR3 reads CSARTGGNTEAFF. The DNA of the CDR3 is TGCAGTGCTCGGACAGGGGGCAACACTGAAGCTTTCTTT.

This clonotype has a count of ten or more. CDR3 in amino acids: CASSTGLSQPQHF. Written as DNA, the CDR3 is TGTGCCAGCAGTACAGGGTTAAGCCAGCCCCAGCATTTT. The rearrangement joins TRBV12-3 or TRBV12-4 to TRBJ1-5, with D possibly being TRBD1 (6 bases). The CDR3 is made up of 13 amino acids. Trimming removed 5 bases from V and 7 bases from J, with 12 bases in between.

Note on this clonotype: A much larger clone differs by one base, so this may be a read error. The chain combines TRBV19 with TRBJ2-5; D is perhaps TRBD1 (6 bases). The CDR3 consists of 13 residues. The V end was cut by 5 bases, the J end by 4 bases, with 11 bases between. CDR1 LNHDA and CDR2 SQIVND come from the germline V gene (reference sequence). CDR3 DNA sequence: TGTGCCAGTAGTTACAGGGTCGGAGAGACCCAGTACTTC. Its translation: CASSYRVGETQYF.

This clonotype was observed at least ten times. The J gene is TRBJ2-2, the V gene TRBV6-2 or TRBV6-3; D may be TRBD1 (5 bases). Germline V gene lookup returns CDR1 MNHEY and CDR2 SVGEGT. V lost 2 bases, J lost 5 bases, and 12 bases lay in between. This CDR3 region has 15 residues. The CDR3 spells CASSYRRQGTGELFF. CDR3 sequence (DNA): TGTGCCAGCAGTTACCGACGGCAGGGAACCGGGGAGCTGTTTTTT.

In its sample, this clonotype was seen many times. The junction departs from the called germline gene at one end, perhaps through a read error. The chain recombines TRBV20-1 with TRBJ2-1; TRBD1 aligns across 8 bases. The CDR3 length is 15 residues. Germline V gene data show CDR1 as DFQATT and CDR2 as SNEGSKA (reference sequence). CDR3 sequence reads: CSAGEGRGLVNEQFF. CDR3 nucleotide sequence: TGCAGTGCTGGAGAGGGCAGGGGGCTGGTCAATGAGCAGTTCTTC.

A note on this clonotype: Sequence at one end of the junction differs from germline and may be a read error. The J gene is TRBJ2-5, the V gene TRBV5-1; TRBD2 matches 13 bases. The CDR3 sequence is 16 residues long. The germline CDR1 and CDR2 sequences are SGHRS and YFSETQ. CDR3 sequence: CASSQPTSGGAQTPYF. The CDR3 bases are TGCGCCAGCAGCCAACCTACTAGCGGGGGGGCCCAGACCCCGTACTTC.

This clonotype was observed at least ten times. The chain links TRBV20-1 to TRBJ2-3; D may be TRBD1 (5 bases). The CDR3 totals 12 residues. V dropped 2 bases and J dropped 9 bases, with 12 bases sitting between them. Germline CDR1 and CDR2: DFQATT and SNEGSKA (reference sequence). The CDR3 sequence: CSARLTAATQYF. The CDR3 DNA sequence: TGCAGTGCTAGATTGACAGCTGCCACGCAGTATTTT.

At least ten counts were recorded for this clonotype. The chain is built from TRBV28 and TRBJ2-7; 8 bases fit TRBD1. The V gene end was trimmed by 3 bases and the J gene end by 2 bases; junction bases not matched to a gene: 12. The CDR3 extends over 17 amino acids. CDR1 and CDR2 from the germline V gene are MDHEN and SYDVKM. CDR3 DNA: TGTGCCAGCAGTTTTGGAGGAGGACAGGGACACCCCTACGAGCAGTACTTC. Amino acid sequence: CASSFGGGQGHPYEQYF.